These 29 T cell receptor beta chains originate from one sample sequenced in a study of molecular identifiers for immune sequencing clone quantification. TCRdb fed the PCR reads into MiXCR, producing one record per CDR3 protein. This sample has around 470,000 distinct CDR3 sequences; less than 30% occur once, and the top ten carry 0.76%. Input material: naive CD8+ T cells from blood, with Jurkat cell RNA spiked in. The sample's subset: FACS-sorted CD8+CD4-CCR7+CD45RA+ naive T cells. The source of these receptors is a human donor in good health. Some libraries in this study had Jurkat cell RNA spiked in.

The CDR3 DNA reads TGTGCCAGCAGCCGACGAGACTACCGGACCCAGTACTTC. It translates to CASSRRDYRTQYF. V gene TRBV16 combines with J gene TRBJ2-5; a weak D match, TRBD2 (5 bases). Germline CDR1 and CDR2: KGHSY and FQNENV. This CDR3 contains 13 residues. Trimming took 4 bases from V and 7 from J, leaving 13 bases between them.

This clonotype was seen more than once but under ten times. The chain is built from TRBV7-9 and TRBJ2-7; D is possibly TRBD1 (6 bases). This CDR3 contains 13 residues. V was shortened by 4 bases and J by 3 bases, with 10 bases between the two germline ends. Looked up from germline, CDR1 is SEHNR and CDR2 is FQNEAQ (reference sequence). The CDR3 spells CASSSGHYYEQYF. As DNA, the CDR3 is TGTGCCAGCAGCTCGGGACATTACTACGAGCAGTACTTC. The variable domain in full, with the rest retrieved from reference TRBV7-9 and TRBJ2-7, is DTGVSQNPRHKITKRGQNVTFRCDPISEHNRLYWYRQTLGQGPEFLTYFQNEAQLEKSRLLSDRFSAERPKGSFSTLEIQRTEQGDSAMYLCASSSGHYYEQYFGPGTRLTVT.

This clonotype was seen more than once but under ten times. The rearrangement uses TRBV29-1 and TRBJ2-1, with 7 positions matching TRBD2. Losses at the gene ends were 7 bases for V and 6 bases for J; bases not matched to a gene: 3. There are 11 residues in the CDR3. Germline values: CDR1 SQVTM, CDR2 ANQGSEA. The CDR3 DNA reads TGCAGCGGACGACTAGCCAATGAGCAGTTCTTC. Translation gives CSGRLANEQFF.

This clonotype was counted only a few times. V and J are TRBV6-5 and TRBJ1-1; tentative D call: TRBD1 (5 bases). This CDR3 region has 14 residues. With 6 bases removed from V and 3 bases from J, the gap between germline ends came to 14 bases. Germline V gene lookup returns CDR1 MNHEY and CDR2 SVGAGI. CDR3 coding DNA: TGTGCCAGCAGCTCGTCCGGGGCTGACACTGAAGCTTTCTTT. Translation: CASSSSGADTEAFF.

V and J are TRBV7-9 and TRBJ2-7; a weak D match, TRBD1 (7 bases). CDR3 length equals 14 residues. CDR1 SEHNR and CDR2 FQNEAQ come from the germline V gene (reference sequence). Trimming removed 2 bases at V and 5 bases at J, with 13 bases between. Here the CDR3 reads CASSLLGGGDEQYF. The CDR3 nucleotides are TGTGCCAGCAGCTTATTAGGGGGCGGGGACGAGCAGTACTTC.

CDR3 coding DNA: TGCGCCAGCAGCCAAGATATGGTGGGGGGGCGGGAGTATGGAGATACGCAGTATTTT. Protein sequence: CASSQDMVGGREYGDTQYF. The rearrangement uses TRBV4-3 and TRBJ2-3; tentatively, D is TRBD2 (7 bases). Trimming shortened V by 0 bases and J by 5 bases, and 24 bases separated the two germline ends. This CDR3 spans 19 amino acids. Germline loops: CDR1 LGHNA, CDR2 YSLEER.

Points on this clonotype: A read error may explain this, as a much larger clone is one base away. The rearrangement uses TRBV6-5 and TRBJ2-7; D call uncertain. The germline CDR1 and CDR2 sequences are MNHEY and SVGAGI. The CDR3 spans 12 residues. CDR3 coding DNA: TGTGTCAGCAGTTCGGGTCCTTGGGAGCAGTACTTC. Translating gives CVSSSGPWEQYF.

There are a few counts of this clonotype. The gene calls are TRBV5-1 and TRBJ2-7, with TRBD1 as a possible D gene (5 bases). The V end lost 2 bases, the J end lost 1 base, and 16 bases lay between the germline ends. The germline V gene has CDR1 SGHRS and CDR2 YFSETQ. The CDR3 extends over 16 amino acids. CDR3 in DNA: TGCGCCAGCAGCTTAGGGTCCAACAGGTTATCCTACGAGCAGTACTTC. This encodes CASSLGSNRLSYEQYF.

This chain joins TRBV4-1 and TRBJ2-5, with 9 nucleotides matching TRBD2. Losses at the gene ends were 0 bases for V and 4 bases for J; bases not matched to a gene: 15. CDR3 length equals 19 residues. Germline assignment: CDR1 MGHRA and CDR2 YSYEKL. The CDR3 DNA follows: TGCGCCAGCAGCCAAGACGCGCGGGCGGGGGGGCCTGAGGGAGAGACCCAGTACTTC. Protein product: CASSQDARAGGPEGETQYF.

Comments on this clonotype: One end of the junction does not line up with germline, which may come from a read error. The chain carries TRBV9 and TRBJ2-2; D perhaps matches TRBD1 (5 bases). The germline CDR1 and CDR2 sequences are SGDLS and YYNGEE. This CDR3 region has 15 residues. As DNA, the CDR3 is TGTGCCGGCAGCACAACTATAGGGGCTACCGGGGAGCTGTTTTTT. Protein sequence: CAGSTTIGATGELFF.

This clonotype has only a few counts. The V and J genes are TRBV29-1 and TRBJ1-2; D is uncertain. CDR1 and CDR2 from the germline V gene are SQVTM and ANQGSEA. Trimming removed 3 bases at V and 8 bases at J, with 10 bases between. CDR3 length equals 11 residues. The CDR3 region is CSVDLLGGYTF. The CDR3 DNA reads TGCAGCGTTGATTTGCTGGGAGGCTACACCTTC.

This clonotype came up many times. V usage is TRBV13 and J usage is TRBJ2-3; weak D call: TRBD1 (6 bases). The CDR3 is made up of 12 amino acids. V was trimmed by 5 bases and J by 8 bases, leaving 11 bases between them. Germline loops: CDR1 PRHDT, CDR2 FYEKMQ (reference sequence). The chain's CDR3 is CASSGQSGTQYF. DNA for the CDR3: TGTGCCAGCAGCGGACAGTCCGGTACGCAGTATTTT.

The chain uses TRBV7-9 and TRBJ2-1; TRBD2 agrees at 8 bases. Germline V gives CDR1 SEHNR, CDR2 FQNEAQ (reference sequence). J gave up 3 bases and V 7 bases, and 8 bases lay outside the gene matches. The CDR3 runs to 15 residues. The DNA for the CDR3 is TGTGCCAGCACCCTGGGCAGCGGGAGCTACAATGAGCAGTTCTTC. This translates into CASTLGSGSYNEQFF.

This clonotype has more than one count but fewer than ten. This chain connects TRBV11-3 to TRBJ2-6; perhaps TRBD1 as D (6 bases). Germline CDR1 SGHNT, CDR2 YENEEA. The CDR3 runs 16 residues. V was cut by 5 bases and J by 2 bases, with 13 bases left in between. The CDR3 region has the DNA TGTGCCAGCAGCCTAACTACAGGGCCTGGGGCCAACGTCCTGACTTTC. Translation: CASSLTTGPGANVLTF.

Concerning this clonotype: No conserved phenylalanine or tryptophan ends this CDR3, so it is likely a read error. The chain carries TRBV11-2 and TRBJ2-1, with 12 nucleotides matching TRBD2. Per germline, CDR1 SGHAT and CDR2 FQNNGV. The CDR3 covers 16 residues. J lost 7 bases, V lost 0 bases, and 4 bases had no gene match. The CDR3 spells CASSLETSGSGNEQFL. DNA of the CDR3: TGTGCCAGCAGCTTAGAGACTAGCGGGAGTGGAAATGAGCAGTTCCTC.

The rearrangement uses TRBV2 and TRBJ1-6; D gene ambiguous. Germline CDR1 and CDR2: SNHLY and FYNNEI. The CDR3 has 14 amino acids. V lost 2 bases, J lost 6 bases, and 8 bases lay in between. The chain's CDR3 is CASSEILGNSPLHF. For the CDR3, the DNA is TGTGCCAGCAGTGAAATCCTGGGTAATTCACCCCTCCACTTT. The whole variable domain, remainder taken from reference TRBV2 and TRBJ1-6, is EPEVTQTPSHQVTQMGQEVILRCVPISNHLYFYWYRQILGQKVEFLVSFYNNEISEKSEIFDDQFSVERPDGSNFTLKIRSTKLEDSAMYFCASSEILGNSPLHFGNGTRLTVT.

The CDR3 DNA follows: TGTGCCAGCAGCTTTATGGGGGATTGGGCTTTCTTT. Amino acids: CASSFMGDWAFF. V gene TRBV7-9 combines with J gene TRBJ1-1, with D possibly matching TRBD1 (5 bases). V lost 3 bases and J lost 11, with 13 bases in between. In germline, CDR1 is SEHNR, CDR2 FQNEAQ (reference sequence). This CDR3 is 12 amino acids long.

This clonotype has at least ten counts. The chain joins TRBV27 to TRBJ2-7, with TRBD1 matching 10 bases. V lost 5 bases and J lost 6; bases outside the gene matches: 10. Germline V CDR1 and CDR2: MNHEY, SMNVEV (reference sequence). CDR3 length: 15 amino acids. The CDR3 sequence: CASSARDRGHGEQYF. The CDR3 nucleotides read TGTGCCAGCAGTGCCAGAGACAGGGGGCACGGCGAGCAGTACTTC.

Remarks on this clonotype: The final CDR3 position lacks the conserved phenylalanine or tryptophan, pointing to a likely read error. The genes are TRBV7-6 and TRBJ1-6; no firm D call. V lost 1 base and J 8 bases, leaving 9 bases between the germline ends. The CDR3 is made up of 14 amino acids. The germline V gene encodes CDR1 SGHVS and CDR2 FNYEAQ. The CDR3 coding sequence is TGTGCCAGCAGCTTAGATCGGAAGGATTCACCCCTCCACCTT. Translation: CASSLDRKDSPLHL.

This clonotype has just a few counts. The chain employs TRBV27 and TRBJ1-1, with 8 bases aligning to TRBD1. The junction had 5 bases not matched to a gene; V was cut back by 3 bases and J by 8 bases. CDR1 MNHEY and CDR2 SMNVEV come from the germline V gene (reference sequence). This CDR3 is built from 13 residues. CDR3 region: CASSLQGAGEAFF. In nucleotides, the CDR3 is TGTGCCAGCAGTTTGCAGGGGGCTGGCGAAGCTTTCTTT.

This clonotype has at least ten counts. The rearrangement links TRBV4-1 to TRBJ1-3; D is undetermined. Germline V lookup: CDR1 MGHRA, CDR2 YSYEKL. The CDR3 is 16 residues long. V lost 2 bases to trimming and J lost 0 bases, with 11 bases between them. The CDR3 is CASSQTDWSSGNTIYF. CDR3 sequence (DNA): TGCGCCAGCAGCCAAACGGATTGGAGCTCTGGAAACACCATATATTTT.

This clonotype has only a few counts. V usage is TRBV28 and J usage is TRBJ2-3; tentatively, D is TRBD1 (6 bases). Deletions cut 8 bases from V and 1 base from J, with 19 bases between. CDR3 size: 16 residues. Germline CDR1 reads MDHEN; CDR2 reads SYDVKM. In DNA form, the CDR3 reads TGTGCCAGCGCGGCCAGGGGTCCCACTGGCACAGATACGCAGTATTTT. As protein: CASAARGPTGTDTQYF.

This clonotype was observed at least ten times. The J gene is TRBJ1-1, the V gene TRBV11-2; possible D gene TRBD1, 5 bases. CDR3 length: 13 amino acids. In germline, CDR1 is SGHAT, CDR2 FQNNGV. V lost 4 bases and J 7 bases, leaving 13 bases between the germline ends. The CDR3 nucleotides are TGTGCCAGCAGCTACAGGAATGGGATTGAAGCTTTCTTT. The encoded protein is CASSYRNGIEAFF.

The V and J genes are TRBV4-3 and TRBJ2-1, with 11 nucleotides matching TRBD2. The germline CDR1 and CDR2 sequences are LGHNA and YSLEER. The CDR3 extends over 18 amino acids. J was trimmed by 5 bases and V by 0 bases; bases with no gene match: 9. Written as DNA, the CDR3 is TGCGCCAGCAGCCAAGAGGTTAGCGGGGGGGCCTACGACAATGAGCAGTTCTTC. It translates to CASSQEVSGGAYDNEQFF.

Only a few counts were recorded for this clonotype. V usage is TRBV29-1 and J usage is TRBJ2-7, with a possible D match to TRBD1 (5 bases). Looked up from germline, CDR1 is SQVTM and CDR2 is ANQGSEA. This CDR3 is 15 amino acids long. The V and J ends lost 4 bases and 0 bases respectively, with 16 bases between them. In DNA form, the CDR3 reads TGCAGCGTTGCAGAAACAGGCTTCAGCTCCTACGAGCAGTACTTC. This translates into CSVAETGFSSYEQYF.

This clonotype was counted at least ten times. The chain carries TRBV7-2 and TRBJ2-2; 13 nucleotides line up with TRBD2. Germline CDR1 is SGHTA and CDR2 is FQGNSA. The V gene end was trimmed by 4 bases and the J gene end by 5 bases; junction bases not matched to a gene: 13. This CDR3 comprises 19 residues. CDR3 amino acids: CASSSYLLAGGPGTGELFF. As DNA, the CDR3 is TGTGCCAGCAGCTCGTATTTACTAGCGGGGGGGCCGGGGACCGGGGAGCTGTTTTTT. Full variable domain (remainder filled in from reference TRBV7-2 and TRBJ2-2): GAGVSQSPSNKVTEKGKDVELRCDPISGHTALYWYRQSLGQGLEFLIYFQGNSAPDKSGLPSDRFSAERTGGSVSTLTIQRTQQEDSAVYLCASSSYLLAGGPGTGELFFGEGSRLTVL.

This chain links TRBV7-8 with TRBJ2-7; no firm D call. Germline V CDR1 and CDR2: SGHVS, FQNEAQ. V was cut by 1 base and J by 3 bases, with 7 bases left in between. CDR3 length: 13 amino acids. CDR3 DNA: TGTGCCAGCAGCTTAGACCAGTTCTACGAGCAGTACTTC. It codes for CASSLDQFYEQYF.

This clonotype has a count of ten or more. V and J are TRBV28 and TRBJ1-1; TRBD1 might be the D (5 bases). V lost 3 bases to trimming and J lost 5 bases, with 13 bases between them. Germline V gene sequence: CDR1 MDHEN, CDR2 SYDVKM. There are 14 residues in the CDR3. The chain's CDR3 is CASSLQGLVTEAFF. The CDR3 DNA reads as TGTGCCAGCAGTTTGCAGGGTCTCGTTACTGAAGCTTTCTTT.

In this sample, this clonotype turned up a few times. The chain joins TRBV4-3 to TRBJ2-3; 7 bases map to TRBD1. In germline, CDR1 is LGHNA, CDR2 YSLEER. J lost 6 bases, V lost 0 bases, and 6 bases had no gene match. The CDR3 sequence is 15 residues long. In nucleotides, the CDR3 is TGCGCCAGCAGCCAAGATCCGCGACAGGGCGATACGCAGTATTTT. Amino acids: CASSQDPRQGDTQYF.